This is a list of T cell receptor beta chains from one sample in a study of T cell responses to AZD1222 COVID-19 vaccine. Sequencing used immunoSEQ multiplex PCR; TCRdb keeps in-frame clones, though not all of them. The repertoire holds some 120,000 clones, with 75% to 85% as singletons. The sample was peripheral blood, taken 28 days after the second AZD1222 dose. Every receptor here comes from an adult who received the AZD1222 COVID-19 vaccine. Both conserved end residues are part of each CDR3. The order of the fields is D gene, clone size, J gene, V gene, CDR3 protein, CDR3 DNA. D genes are given only for firm matches. Clone size is given for some rows only: seen once, a few or many times, or a class if the clone is expanded.

NA NA TRBJ1-5 TRBV6-1 CASSEGGAGGQPQHF TGTGCCAGCAGTGAGGGGGGCGCCGGGGGTCAGCCCCAGCATTTT
TRBD1 NA TRBJ2-1 TRBV11-2 CASSQDRDNEQFF TGTGCCAGCAGCCAGGACAGGGACAATGAGCAGTTCTTC
TRBD2 once TRBJ2-2 TRBV2 CASSMTSGDTGELFF TGTGCCAGCAGCATGACTAGCGGGGACACTGGGGAGCTGTTTTTT
TRBD1 NA TRBJ1-2 TRBV27 CASSLGAGTAGGYTF TGTGCCAGCAGTTTAGGGGCAGGGACAGCTGGTGGCTACACCTTC
NA NA TRBJ2-7 TRBV5-1 CASSLDPGEIGNEQYF TGCGCCAGCAGCTTGGACCCGGGGGAGATTGGCAACGAGCAGTACTTC
NA few TRBJ1-2 TRBV7-9 CASSPPRVSNYGYTF TGTGCCAGCAGTCCCCCCAGGGTGTCTAACTATGGCTACACCTTC
NA NA TRBJ2-7 TRBV18 CASSPRAGESYEQYF TGTGCCAGCTCACCGCGGGCAGGGGAAAGCTACGAGCAGTACTTC
NA NA TRBJ1-1 TRBV20-1 CSAKRDTEAFF TGCAGTGCTAAGAGAGACACTGAAGCTTTCTTT
NA NA TRBJ2-1 TRBV7-9 CASSPSEGNEQFF TGTGCCAGCAGCCCCTCCGAGGGCAATGAGCAGTTCTTC
TRBD2 NA TRBJ2-7 TRBV19 CASSSRGSGGVYEQYF TGTGCCAGTAGTTCCCGGGGTAGCGGGGGGGTCTACGAGCAGTACTTC
TRBD1 few TRBJ1-1 TRBV28 CASSLFRQGSAEAFF TGTGCCAGCAGTTTATTTCGACAGGGATCGGCTGAAGCTTTCTTT
NA NA TRBJ1-2 TRBV11-1 CASSPMRASYGYTF TGTGCCAGCAGCCCTATGCGGGCCAGCTATGGCTACACCTTC
NA NA TRBJ1-2 TRBV19 CASSYTKSSGYTF TGTGCCAGTAGTTACACCAAAAGTAGTGGCTACACCTTC
TRBD1 NA TRBJ1-1 TRBV3-1/TRBV3-2 CASSQTGQPKAVNTEAFF TGTGCCAGCAGCCAAACGGGACAGCCAAAAGCGGTGAACACTGAAGCTTTCTTT
TRBD1 few TRBJ1-5 TRBV7-2 CASSFTGGDQPQHF TGTGCCAGCAGCTTTACAGGGGGCGATCAGCCCCAGCATTTT
NA NA TRBJ1-1 TRBV27 CASSPARGWNTEAFF TGTGCCAGCAGTCCAGCGAGGGGTTGGAACACTGAAGCTTTCTTT
NA NA TRBJ1-3 TRBV12-2 CASRSRDFLTGNTIYF TGTGCAAGTCGCTCCCGGGACTTTCTGACTGGAAACACCATATATTTT
NA NA TRBJ2-7 TRBV14 CASSQGSAEYYEQYF TGTGCCAGCAGCCAAGGTTCAGCAGAATACTACGAGCAGTACTTC
NA NA TRBJ1-2 TRBV6-5 CASGRYGDYGYTF TGTGCCAGCGGCCGTTACGGGGACTATGGCTACACCTTC
NA NA TRBJ1-1 TRBV5-6 CASSLARGRPFF TGTGCCAGCAGCTTGGCTCGCGGGAGACCTTTCTTT
NA few TRBJ1-2 TRBV5-6 CASSLPRGEGSNGYTF TGTGCCAGCAGCCTCCCCCGGGGGGAGGGCTCCAATGGCTACACCTTC
NA NA TRBJ2-1 TRBV18 CASSLDRSSYNEQFF TGTGCCAGCTCACTAGACAGGAGCTCCTACAATGAGCAGTTCTTC
NA NA TRBJ2-6 TRBV9 CASSAQRYSGANVLTF TGTGCCAGCAGCGCGCAAAGGTACTCTGGGGCCAACGTCCTGACTTTC
NA NA TRBJ1-2 TRBV28 CASSLYNHGYTF TGTGCCAGCAGTTTATATAATCATGGCTACACCTTC
NA NA TRBJ2-7 TRBV4-3 CASSQDSRGGEQYF TGCGCCAGCAGCCAAGATTCACGGGGTGGGGAGCAGTACTTC
NA few TRBJ1-6 TRBV6-4 CATWGRGQSSYNSPLHF TGTGCCACCTGGGGACGAGGCCAAAGCTCCTATAATTCACCCCTCCACTTT
NA NA TRBJ1-4 TRBV2 CASSGTAGEKLFF TGTGCCAGCAGTGGGACAGCAGGGGAAAAACTGTTTTTT
NA NA TRBJ2-7 TRBV7-9 CASSPSAAKYEQYF TGTGCCAGCAGCCCCTCGGCAGCGAAATACGAGCAGTACTTC
NA NA TRBJ1-1 TRBV6-5 CASSRQGNTEAFF TGTGCCAGCAGTCGTCAGGGAAACACTGAAGCTTTCTTT
NA NA TRBJ1-2 TRBV7-9 CASSLAQLQGPLYGYTF TGTGCCAGCAGCTTAGCGCAATTGCAGGGCCCCCTCTATGGCTACACCTTC
NA NA TRBJ1-4 TRBV6-5 CASGYSAHNEKLFF TGTGCCAGCGGTTACAGCGCCCATAATGAAAAACTGTTTTTT
NA NA TRBJ2-1 TRBV6-5 CASSYAGIYNEQFF TGTGCCAGCAGTTACGCGGGGATCTACAATGAGCAGTTCTTC
TRBD1 NA TRBJ1-5 TRBV4-3 CASSQDLAGQGAGQPQHF TGCGCCAGCAGCCAAGATCTGGCGGGACAGGGGGCCGGTCAGCCCCAGCATTTT
TRBD1 NA TRBJ1-1 TRBV29-1 CSVPGTGGVRTEAFF TGCAGCGTTCCCGGGACAGGGGGCGTGAGGACTGAAGCTTTCTTT
NA NA TRBJ2-1 TRBV3-1/TRBV3-2 CASSQGRAGANEQFF TGTGCCAGCAGCCAAGGCCGGGCGGGGGCCAATGAGCAGTTCTTC
NA NA TRBJ2-3 TRBV7-3 CASSFLLAGAVQYF TGTGCCAGCAGCTTCTTACTGGCGGGGGCCGTTCAGTATTTT
NA NA TRBJ1-6 TRBV28 CASSLRHDNSPLHF TGTGCCAGCAGTTTGAGACACGACAATTCACCCCTCCACTTT
TRBD2 NA TRBJ2-3 TRBV2 CASSGSGGASDTQYF TGTGCCAGCAGTGGTAGCGGGGGGGCGTCAGATACGCAGTATTTT
NA few TRBJ2-2 TRBV28 CASSSLSVWVATGELFF TGTGCCAGCAGTTCGCTCTCAGTTTGGGTCGCCACCGGGGAGCTGTTTTTT
NA few TRBJ1-2 TRBV11-3 CASSNPKGDGYTF TGTGCCAGCAGCAACCCGAAAGGGGATGGCTACACCTTC
NA NA TRBJ1-1 TRBV7-2 CASSLWDGAEAFF TGTGCCAGCAGCTTATGGGACGGGGCTGAAGCTTTCTTT
NA NA TRBJ1-4 TRBV13 CASSELTAPGVGEKLFF TGTGCCAGCAGCGAACTTACGGCGCCAGGGGTGGGTGAAAAACTGTTTTTT
NA NA TRBJ1-2 TRBV19 CASTNTAGKLGYTF TGTGCCAGTACCAATACCGCAGGGAAACTTGGCTACACCTTC
NA NA TRBJ2-7 TRBV27 CASRQGSMGEQYF TGTGCCAGCAGGCAGGGATCGATGGGCGAGCAGTACTTC
NA NA TRBJ1-5 TRBV6-5 CASSSDGTQPQHF TGTGCCAGCAGTTCAGACGGGACCCAGCCCCAGCATTTT
NA once TRBJ1-3 TRBV19 CASSIADFVSSSGNTIYF TGTGCCAGTAGTATTGCCGACTTTGTATCCAGCTCTGGAAACACCATATATTTT
NA NA TRBJ1-1 TRBV12-5 CASGQDRGRTEAFF TGTGCTAGTGGTCAAGACCGGGGTCGGACTGAAGCTTTCTTT
NA NA TRBJ2-2 TRBV4-3 CASSWGLFQGPGELFF TGCGCCAGCAGCTGGGGGCTGTTCCAGGGGCCCGGGGAGCTGTTTTTT
NA NA TRBJ1-6 TRBV30 CAWSVSRNSPLHF TGTGCCTGGAGTGTATCAAGGAATTCACCCCTCCACTTT
NA NA TRBJ1-1 TRBV11-2 CASSHPPGRELFF TGTGCCAGCAGCCACCCGCCCGGCCGGGAACTTTTCTTT
TRBD1 NA TRBJ1-6 TRBV5-6 CASSLRTGVKDSPLHF TGTGCCAGCAGCTTACGGACAGGGGTTAAGGATTCACCCCTCCACTTT
TRBD1 NA TRBJ1-3 TRBV28 CASSPRRTGGNTIYF TGTGCCAGCAGTCCACGCCGGACAGGGGGAAACACCATATATTTT
TRBD1 once TRBJ1-5 TRBV5-1 CASSPGPTGGQPQHF TGCGCCAGCAGCCCCGGACCGACAGGGGGTCAGCCCCAGCATTTT
TRBD2 NA TRBJ2-1 TRBV10-3 CAIHSGGGANPINEQFF TGTGCCATTCACTCGGGCGGGGGGGCCAATCCCATCAATGAGCAGTTCTTC